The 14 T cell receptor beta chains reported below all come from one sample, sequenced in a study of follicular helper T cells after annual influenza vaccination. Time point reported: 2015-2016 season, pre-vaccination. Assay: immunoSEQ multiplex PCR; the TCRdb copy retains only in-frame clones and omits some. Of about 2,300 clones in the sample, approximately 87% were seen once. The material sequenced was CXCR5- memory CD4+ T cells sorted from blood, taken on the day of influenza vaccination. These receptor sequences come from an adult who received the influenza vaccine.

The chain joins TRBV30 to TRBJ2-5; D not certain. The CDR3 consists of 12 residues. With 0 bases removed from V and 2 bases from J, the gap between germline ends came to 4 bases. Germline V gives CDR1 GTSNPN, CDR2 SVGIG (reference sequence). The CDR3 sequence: CAWSVQQETQYF. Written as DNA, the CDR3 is TGTGCCTGGAGTGTACAGCAAGAGACCCAGTACTTC.

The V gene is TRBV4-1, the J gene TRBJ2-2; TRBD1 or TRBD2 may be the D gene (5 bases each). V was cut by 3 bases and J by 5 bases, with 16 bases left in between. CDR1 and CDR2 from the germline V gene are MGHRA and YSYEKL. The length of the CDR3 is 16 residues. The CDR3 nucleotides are TGCGCCAGCAGCCAGAGATGGCAGGGCGGGACCGGGGAGCTGTTTTTT. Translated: CASSQRWQGGTGELFF.

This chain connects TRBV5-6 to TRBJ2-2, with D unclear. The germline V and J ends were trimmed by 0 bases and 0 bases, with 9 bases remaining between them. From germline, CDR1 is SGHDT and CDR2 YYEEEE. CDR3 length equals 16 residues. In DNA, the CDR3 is TGTGCCAGCAGCTTGGTCGGCCTAGCGAACACCGGGGAGCTGTTTTTT. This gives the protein CASSLVGLANTGELFF.

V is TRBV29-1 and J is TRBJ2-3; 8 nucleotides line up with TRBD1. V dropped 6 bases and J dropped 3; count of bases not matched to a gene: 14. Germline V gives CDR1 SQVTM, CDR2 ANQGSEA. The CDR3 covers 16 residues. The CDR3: CSVTGSDRGWTDTQYF. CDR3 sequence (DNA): TGCAGCGTAACCGGTAGCGACAGGGGTTGGACAGATACGCAGTATTTT.

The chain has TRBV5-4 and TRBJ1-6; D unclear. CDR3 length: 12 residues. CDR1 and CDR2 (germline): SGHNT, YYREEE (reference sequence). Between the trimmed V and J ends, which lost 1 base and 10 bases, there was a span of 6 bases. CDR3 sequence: CASSLYGSPLHF. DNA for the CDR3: TGTGCCAGCAGCTTGTATGGGTCACCCCTCCACTTT. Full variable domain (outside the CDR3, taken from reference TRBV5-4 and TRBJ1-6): ETGVTQSPTHLIKTRGQQVTLRCSSQSGHNTVSWYQQALGQGPQFIFQYYREEENGRGNFPPRFSGLQFPNYSSELNVNALELDDSALYLCASSLYGSPLHFGNGTRLTVT.

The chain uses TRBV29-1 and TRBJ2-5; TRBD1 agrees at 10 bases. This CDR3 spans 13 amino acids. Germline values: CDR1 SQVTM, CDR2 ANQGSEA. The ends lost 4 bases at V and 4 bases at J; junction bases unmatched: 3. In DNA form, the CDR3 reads TGCAGCGTTGGGACAGGGGGGTTAGAGACCCAGTACTTC. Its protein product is CSVGTGGLETQYF. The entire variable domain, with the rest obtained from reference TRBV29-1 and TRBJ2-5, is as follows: SAVISQKPSRDICQRGTSLTIQCQVDSQVTMMFWYRQQPGQSLTLIATANQGSEATYESGFVIDKFPISRPNLTFSTLTVSNMSPEDSSIYLCSVGTGGLETQYFGPGTRLLVL.

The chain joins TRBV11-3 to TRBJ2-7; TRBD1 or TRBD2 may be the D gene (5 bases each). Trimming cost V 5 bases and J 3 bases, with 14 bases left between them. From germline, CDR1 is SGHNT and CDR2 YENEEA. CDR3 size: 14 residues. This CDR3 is CASSPQGTSYEQYF. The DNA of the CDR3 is TGTGCCAGCAGCCCCCAAGGGACCAGCTACGAGCAGTACTTC.

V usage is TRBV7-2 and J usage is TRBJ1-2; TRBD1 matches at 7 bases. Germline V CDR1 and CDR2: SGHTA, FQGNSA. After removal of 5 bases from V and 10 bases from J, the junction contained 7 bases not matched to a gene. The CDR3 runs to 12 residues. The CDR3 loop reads CASSTGQLVYTF. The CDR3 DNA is TGTGCCAGCAGCACGGGACAGTTAGTCTACACCTTC.

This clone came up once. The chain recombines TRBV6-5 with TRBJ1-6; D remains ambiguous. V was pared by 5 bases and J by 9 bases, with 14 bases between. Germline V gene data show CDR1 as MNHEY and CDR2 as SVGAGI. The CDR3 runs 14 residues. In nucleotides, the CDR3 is TGTGCCAGCAGTACCGGACCCGCGGGTTCACCCCTCCACTTT. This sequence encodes CASSTGPAGSPLHF.

As DNA, the CDR3 is TGTGCCAGTGCTTCACAGTTCTCTGGGGCCAACGTCCTGACTTTC. As protein: CASASQFSGANVLTF. The V gene is TRBV6-5, the J gene TRBJ2-6; D unclear. Trimming removed 9 bases at V and 0 bases at J, with 12 bases between. Germline lookup yields CDR1 MNHEY and CDR2 SVGAGI. This CDR3 contains 15 residues.

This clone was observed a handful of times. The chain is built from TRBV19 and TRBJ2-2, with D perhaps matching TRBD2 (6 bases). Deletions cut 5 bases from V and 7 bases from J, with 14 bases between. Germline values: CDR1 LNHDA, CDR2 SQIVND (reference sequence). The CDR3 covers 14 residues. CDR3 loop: CASSQRDLRGELFF. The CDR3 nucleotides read TGTGCCAGTAGTCAGAGGGACTTACGCGGGGAGCTGTTTTTT. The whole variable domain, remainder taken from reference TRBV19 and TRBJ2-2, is DGGITQSPKYLFRKEGQNVTLSCEQNLNHDAMYWYRQDPGQGLRLIYYSQIVNDFQKGDIAEGYSVSREKKESFPLTVTSAQKNPTAFYLCASSQRDLRGELFFGEGSRLTVL.

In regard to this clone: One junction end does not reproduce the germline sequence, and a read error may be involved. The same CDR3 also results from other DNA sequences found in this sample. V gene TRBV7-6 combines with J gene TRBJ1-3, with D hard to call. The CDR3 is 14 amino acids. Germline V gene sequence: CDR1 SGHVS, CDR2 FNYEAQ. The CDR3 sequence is CASSQTLRGNTIYF. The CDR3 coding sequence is TGCGCCAGCAGCCAGACCCTAAGGGGAAACACCATATATTTT.

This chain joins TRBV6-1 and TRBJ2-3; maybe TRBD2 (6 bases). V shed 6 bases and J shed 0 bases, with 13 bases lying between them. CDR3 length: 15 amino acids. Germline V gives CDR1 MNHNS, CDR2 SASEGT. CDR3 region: CASSLLAISTDTQYF. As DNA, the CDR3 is TGTGCCAGCAGCTTACTAGCAATTAGCACAGATACGCAGTATTTT.

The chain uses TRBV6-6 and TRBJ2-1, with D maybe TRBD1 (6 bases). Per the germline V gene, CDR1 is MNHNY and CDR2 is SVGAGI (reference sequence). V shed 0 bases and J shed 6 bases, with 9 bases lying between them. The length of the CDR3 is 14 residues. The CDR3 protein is CASSYSRTANEQFF. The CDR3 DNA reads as TGTGCCAGCAGTTACTCGAGGACAGCCAATGAGCAGTTCTTC.